This T cell receptor beta chain stems from a study of T cell responses to AZD1222 COVID-19 vaccine. Data came from immunoSEQ multiplex PCR; TCRdb stores just in-frame clones and leaves some out. The table has more than 140,000 clones, about 87% seen once. Study-wide points: Dominant CD4 TCR responses targeted spike regions 160-218 and 743-854.

J lost 1 base, V lost 4 bases, and 1 base had no gene match. This CDR3 contains 14 residues. Germline V gives CDR1 SGHTA, CDR2 FQGNSA. This clone came up a few times. Its antigen is not identified. This specimen was peripheral blood, taken on day 0 of AZD1222 vaccination. The gene calls are TRBV7-2 and TRBJ2-3; 8 bases map to TRBD2. The sequence came from an adult in good health. The CDR3 DNA sequence: TGTGCCAGCAGCTCGACTAGCGGCACAGATACGCAGTATTTT. It translates to CASSSTSGTDTQYF.